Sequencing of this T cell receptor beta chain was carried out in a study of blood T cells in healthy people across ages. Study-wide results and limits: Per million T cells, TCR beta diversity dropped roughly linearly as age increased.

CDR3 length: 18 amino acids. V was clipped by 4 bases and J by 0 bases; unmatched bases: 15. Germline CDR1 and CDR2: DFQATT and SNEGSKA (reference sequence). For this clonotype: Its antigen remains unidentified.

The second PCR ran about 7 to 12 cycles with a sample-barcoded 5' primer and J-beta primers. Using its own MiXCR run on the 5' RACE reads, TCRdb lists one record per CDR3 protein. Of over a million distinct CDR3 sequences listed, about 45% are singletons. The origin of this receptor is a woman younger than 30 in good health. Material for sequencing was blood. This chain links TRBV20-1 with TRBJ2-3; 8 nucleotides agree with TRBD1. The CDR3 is CSATFRTGRYSSTDTQYF. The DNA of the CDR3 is TGCAGTGCTACTTTCCGGACAGGGCGATACTCTAGCACAGATACGCAGTATTTT.